This TCR beta chain was identified in a study of graft-versus-host responses after intestinal transplantation. Study-wide background: Every recipient underwent anti-thymocyte globulin induction, then tacrolimus and steroids for roughly 3 years. Findings of the study overall: Individuals carrying graft-donor T cell macrochimerism showed high graft-versus-host to host-versus-graft clonal ratios in allografts. Early HvG declines after transplant were associated with peak circulating GvH clone levels. Analysis identified GvH clones in recipient marrow, with some appearing first in ileum or blood.

A word on this clone: The antigen is unknown.

V lost 2 bases and J lost 10, with 17 bases in between. The CDR3 is 13 residues long. The germline gives CDR1 GTSNPN, CDR2 SVGIG (reference sequence). Here immunoSEQ multiplex PCR was the method, and the copy in TCRdb shows in-frame clones only, minus some. This table has about 100,000 clones, roughly nine tenths appearing once. The source of this sequence is a human donor who was the organ donor for an intestinal transplant. The chain is built from TRBV30 and TRBJ1-1, with a weak D call TRBD1 (6 bases). The sample consisted of unstimulated CD4+ T cells sorted from spleen or lymph node cells, taken before transplant. The CDR3 is CAWSPTLIQGAFF. The CDR3 DNA is TGTGCCTGGAGTCCAACACTGATACAGGGAGCTTTCTTT.